The next 10 T cell receptor beta chains were all read from a single sample in a study of T cells in Graves' hyperthyroidism and ophthalmopathy. The CDR3 regions of TCR beta were amplified from RNA transcripts. A first-round RT-PCR of the TCR CDR3 used the HTBI primer set. TCRdb passed the multiplex PCR reads through MiXCR, listing each CDR3 protein once. The table has nearly 600,000 distinct CDR3 sequences, around 13% seen once; the top ten hold 5% to 7%. Sequenced sample: blood. The receptors stem from a woman aged 25-40 years with Graves' hyperthyroidism that later progressed to Graves' ophthalmopathy.

This clonotype was detected many times. The CDR3 here is CSAIGLAGVADTQYF. CDR3 DNA sequence: TGCAGTGCCATAGGACTAGCGGGAGTAGCAGATACGCAGTATTTT. V gene TRBV20-1 combines with J gene TRBJ2-3, with TRBD2 identical over 13 bases. CDR3 length: 15 amino acids. V trimming: 6 bases; J trimming: 4 bases; junction bases outside the gene matches: 7. Per the germline V gene, CDR1 is DFQATT and CDR2 is SNEGSKA (reference sequence).

This clonotype has at least ten counts. V is TRBV6-1 and J is TRBJ2-7, with 9 bases aligning to TRBD2. The J segment lost 3 bases and the V segment lost 7 bases, leaving 4 bases of the junction unmatched. Germline loops: CDR1 MNHNS, CDR2 SASEGT. The CDR3 spans 13 residues. The CDR3 region is CASNSGRNYEQYF. The CDR3 nucleotides read TGTGCCAGCAATAGCGGGAGAAACTACGAGCAGTACTTC.

This clonotype was seen more than once but under ten times. This chain joins TRBV20-1 and TRBJ2-2; D might be TRBD2 (6 bases). V dropped 4 bases and J dropped 6 bases, with 15 bases sitting between them. CDR1 and CDR2 from the germline V gene are DFQATT and SNEGSKA (reference sequence). The CDR3 extends over 14 amino acids. CDR3 residues: CSAKIVGRPGELFF. DNA for the CDR3: TGCAGTGCTAAAATAGTTGGGAGGCCCGGGGAGCTGTTTTTT.

This clonotype was counted ten times or more. The chain combines TRBV5-1 with TRBJ2-5, with unresolved D. This CDR3 region has 15 residues. V was clipped by 0 bases and J by 1 base, with 10 bases between them. In germline, CDR1 is SGHRS, CDR2 YFSETQ. CDR3: CASSLDLAGQETQYF. For the CDR3, the DNA is TGCGCCAGCAGCTTGGATTTGGCAGGCCAAGAGACCCAGTACTTC.

In its sample, this clonotype was seen many times. This chain connects TRBV7-9 to TRBJ2-1; D not certain. The CDR3 has 12 amino acids. The V end lost 3 bases, the J end lost 7 bases, and 7 bases lay between the germline ends. The germline gives CDR1 SEHNR, CDR2 FQNEAQ (reference sequence). CDR3 coding DNA: TGTGCCAGCAGCTTTACAGCTAATGAGCAGTTCTTC. It yields the protein CASSFTANEQFF. The full variable domain, its missing parts supplied by reference TRBV7-9 and TRBJ2-1, is DTGVSQNPRHKITKRGQNVTFRCDPISEHNRLYWYRQTLGQGPEFLTYFQNEAQLEKSRLLSDRFSAERPKGSFSTLEIQRTEQGDSAMYLCASSFTANEQFFGPGTRLTVL.

Concerning this clonotype: Compared with germline, one end of the junction differs, possibly owing to a read error. The rearrangement links TRBV10-1 to TRBJ2-6; possible D gene TRBD2, 6 bases. The germline CDR1 and CDR2 sequences are WNHNN and SYGVQD (reference sequence). The CDR3 has 11 amino acids. The CDR3 region has the DNA TGCGCCAGCAGGAGGGAGGAACCGGTTCCTTTC. Translated, it gives CASRREEPVPF.

The rearrangement uses TRBV19 and TRBJ1-1, with D possibly TRBD1 on 5 matching bases. Germline-derived CDR1 and CDR2 are LNHDA and SQIVND (reference sequence). This CDR3 is 13 amino acids long. V dropped 4 bases and J dropped 1 base, with 7 bases sitting between them. The CDR3 DNA reads TGTGCCAGTAGTAAGACAGCGAACACTGAAGCTTTCTTT. This encodes CASSKTANTEAFF. Full variable domain (rest looked up from reference TRBV19 and TRBJ1-1): DGGITQSPKYLFRKEGQNVTLSCEQNLNHDAMYWYRQDPGQGLRLIYYSQIVNDFQKGDIAEGYSVSREKKESFPLTVTSAQKNPTAFYLCASSKTANTEAFFGQGTRLTVV.

The rearrangement joins TRBV27 to TRBJ1-6, with 7 bases that match TRBD1. Trimming took 3 bases from V and 8 from J; bases not matched to a gene: 7. The CDR3 consists of 15 residues. Germline values: CDR1 MNHEY, CDR2 SMNVEV (reference sequence). The CDR3 is CASSFNRGSDSPLHF. As DNA, the CDR3 is TGTGCCAGCAGTTTCAACAGGGGTTCGGATTCACCCCTCCACTTT.

This clonotype was counted at least ten times. The V gene is TRBV28, the J gene TRBJ1-1, with D possibly TRBD1 on 6 matching bases. The germline CDR1 and CDR2 sequences are MDHEN and SYDVKM. Trimming shortened V by 7 bases and J by 4 bases, and 22 bases separated the two germline ends. This CDR3 is 16 amino acids long. CDR3 sequence (DNA): TGTGCCAGCAAGGGGGGGGACCCCGGGGGGACCACTGAAGCTTTCTTT. It translates to CASKGGDPGGTTEAFF.

The genes are TRBV10-3 and TRBJ2-5, with 7 bases matching TRBD1. Trimming removed 5 bases from V and 2 bases from J; junction bases left unmatched: 8. There are 15 residues in the CDR3. Germline lookup yields CDR1 ENHRY and CDR2 SYGVKD. CDR3: CAISPTGTKQETQYF. Here the CDR3 DNA reads TGTGCCATCAGTCCGACAGGGACCAAACAAGAGACCCAGTACTTC.